The 29 T cell receptor beta chains below were found in one sample sequenced in a study of T cell changes during pregnancy in multiple sclerosis. TCRdb's table, derived via immunoSEQ multiplex PCR, lists solely in-frame clones and lacks some. Among 50,000 to 65,000 clones listed, under 95% were seen once. Sequenced material: CD8+ T cells from peripheral blood mononuclear cells, taken in the second trimester of pregnancy. The receptors shown here come from a female donor with multiple sclerosis, enrolled in a pregnancy study.

The gene calls are TRBV9 and TRBJ1-1; D is unclear. This CDR3 spans 14 amino acids. Trimming took off 3 bases at V and 7 bases at J, with 16 bases between the two ends. Germline assignment: CDR1 SGDLS and CDR2 YYNGEE. The CDR3 region has the DNA TGTGCCAGCAGCGCCCAAAGACGAGGAAGTGAAGCTTTCTTT. Amino acids: CASSAQRRGSEAFF.

The rearrangement joins TRBV30 to TRBJ2-7, with TRBD1 matching over 7 bases. Unmatched junction bases numbered 9, after V lost 4 bases and J lost 3 bases. From germline, CDR1 is GTSNPN and CDR2 SVGIG (reference sequence). There are 14 residues in the CDR3. The CDR3 sequence is CAWTTGTALYEQYF. The CDR3, as DNA: TGTGCCTGGACAACCGGGACAGCTCTCTACGAGCAGTACTTC. The variable domain in full, completed from reference TRBV30 and TRBJ2-7, reads SQTIHQWPATLVQPVGSPLSLECTVEGTSNPNLYWYRQAAGRGLQLLFYSVGIGQISSEVPQNLSASRPQDRQFILSSKKLLLSDSGFYLCAWTTGTALYEQYFGPGTRLTVT.

This sequence joins TRBV15 and TRBJ2-3; 7 bases map to TRBD1. CDR1 LNHNV and CDR2 YYDKDF come from the germline V gene (reference sequence). This CDR3 region has 16 residues. With V trimmed by 10 bases and J by 6 bases, 19 bases remained unmatched. This CDR3 reads CAIKIQTGTEADTQYF. In DNA, the CDR3 is TGTGCCATAAAGATCCAAACCGGGACAGAAGCGGATACGCAGTATTTT.

The chain employs TRBV27 and TRBJ2-1; 7 bases line up with TRBD2. V shed 8 bases and J 5 bases; nucleotides not matched to a gene: 9. The CDR3 contains 14 residues. The V gene's germline CDR1 is MNHEY and CDR2 SMNVEV (reference sequence). The CDR3 DNA reads TGTGCCAGCGCGGGGGTGGGGCGCCACAATGAGCAGTTCTTC. Translation gives CASAGVGRHNEQFF.

The chain couples TRBV19 to TRBJ1-1, with 8 bases lining up with TRBD1. CDR3 size: 14 residues. With 6 bases clipped from V and 4 bases from J, the junction kept 7 bases outside the gene matches. CDR1 is LNHDA, CDR2 SQIVND, per germline (reference sequence). The CDR3 loop is CASRLQGGVTEAFF. For the CDR3, the DNA is TGTGCCAGTAGACTACAGGGGGGGGTCACTGAAGCTTTCTTT.

This clone was observed once. The J gene is TRBJ2-1, the V gene TRBV27; TRBD1 might be the D (5 bases). CDR1 and CDR2 from the germline V gene are MNHEY and SMNVEV (reference sequence). Trimming shortened V by 9 bases and J by 1 base, and 19 bases separated the two germline ends. This CDR3 spans 16 amino acids. DNA of the CDR3: TGTGCCAGTCAACTTCTAGGGGTTGATTCCTACAATGAGCAGTTCTTC. This translates into CASQLLGVDSYNEQFF.

In this sample, this clone turned up once. The gene calls are TRBV28 and TRBJ2-7; 7 bases are a match to TRBD1. The CDR3 is made up of 16 amino acids. CDR1 MDHEN and CDR2 SYDVKM come from the germline V gene. Losses at the gene ends were 3 bases for V and 0 bases for J; bases not matched to a gene: 8. The CDR3 protein is CASSLSTGKSSYEQYF. Here the CDR3 DNA reads TGTGCCAGCAGTTTGTCGACAGGGAAAAGCTCCTACGAGCAGTACTTC.

The V gene is TRBV25-1, the J gene TRBJ1-1, with unresolved D. The V end was cut by 7 bases, the J end by 3 bases, with 12 bases between. The CDR3 covers 13 residues. The germline CDR1 and CDR2 sequences are MGHDK and SYGVNS. The CDR3 nucleotides are TGTGCCAGCACCCGAGGAGGGTACACTGAAGCTTTCTTT. Translation: CASTRGGYTEAFF.

The chain joins TRBV11-1 to TRBJ2-1; 9 bases fit TRBD2. The CDR3 is 16 residues long. Trimming at V came to 0 bases and at J to 4 bases, leaving 4 bases not matched to a gene. Per germline, CDR1 SGHAT and CDR2 FQDESV (reference sequence). As DNA, the CDR3 is TGTGCCAGCAGCTTAGCGACTAGCGGAATTTACAATGAGCAGTTCTTC. This codes for CASSLATSGIYNEQFF.

This clone has just a few counts. This chain joins TRBV27 and TRBJ1-5; no clear D gene. Germline loops: CDR1 MNHEY, CDR2 SMNVEV (reference sequence). CDR3 size: 14 residues. Between the trimmed V and J ends, which lost 5 bases and 2 bases, there was a span of 10 bases. The CDR3 DNA follows: TGTGCCAGCAGTCCATGGAGGGGCAATCAGCCCCAGCATTTT. Translating gives CASSPWRGNQPQHF.

The rearrangement links TRBV2 to TRBJ2-3; the match to TRBD2 covers 8 bases. The length of the CDR3 is 17 residues. Trimming took 6 bases from V and 0 from J; bases not matched to a gene: 11. Germline V gives CDR1 SNHLY, CDR2 FYNNEI. The CDR3 bases are TGTGCCAGCAGCGAGGGGCTTACTAGCGGTAGCACAGATACGCAGTATTTT. This encodes CASSEGLTSGSTDTQYF.

The rearrangement uses TRBV27 and TRBJ2-7, with 7 bases aligning to TRBD1. The V segment lost 5 bases and the J segment 0 bases; nucleotides outside the gene matches: 4. Germline loops: CDR1 MNHEY, CDR2 SMNVEV (reference sequence). The CDR3 totals 14 residues. The CDR3 DNA sequence: TGTGCCAGCAGTGACCGGGACAGCTCCTACGAGCAGTACTTC. Translated, it gives CASSDRDSSYEQYF.

The rearrangement links TRBV9 to TRBJ2-3; 7 bases are a match to TRBD1. This CDR3 has 16 amino acids. Germline V gene data show CDR1 as SGDLS and CDR2 as YYNGEE. Trimming took 0 bases from V and 2 from J; bases not matched to a gene: 6. The DNA of the CDR3 is TGTGCCAGCAGCGTAGAGGGGGCTCACCCCACAGATACGCAGTATTTT. Encoded protein: CASSVEGAHPTDTQYF.

The rearrangement joins TRBV11-3 to TRBJ2-1; a weak D match, TRBD1 (5 bases). With 1 base removed from V and 3 bases from J, the gap between germline ends came to 7 bases. The CDR3 spans 14 residues. The germline gives CDR1 SGHNT, CDR2 YENEEA. The CDR3 sequence: CASSLGQNYNEQFF. For the CDR3, the DNA is TGTGCCAGCAGCTTAGGACAGAACTACAATGAGCAGTTCTTC.

This chain links TRBV6-5 with TRBJ2-5; 7 nucleotides line up with TRBD2. Germline CDR1 is MNHEY and CDR2 is SVGAGI. There are 15 residues in the CDR3. Unmatched junction bases numbered 10, after V lost 8 bases and J lost 1 base. The CDR3, as DNA: TGTGCCAGCGGGGTGGCTAGCGGAGCCCAAGAGACCCAGTACTTC. Its protein is CASGVASGAQETQYF.

This chain uses TRBV28 with TRBJ1-4; possible D gene TRBD1, 5 bases. This CDR3 is built from 14 residues. Germline CDR1 and CDR2: MDHEN and SYDVKM. Trimming removed 6 bases at V and 3 bases at J, with 11 bases between. The CDR3 reads CASRRGSANEKLFF. The CDR3 nucleotides are TGTGCCAGCAGGCGGGGGAGTGCTAATGAAAAACTGTTTTTT.

V is TRBV25-1 and J is TRBJ2-7; TRBD1 is a possible D gene (6 bases). In germline, CDR1 is MGHDK, CDR2 SYGVNS. Trimming took off 7 bases at V and 5 bases at J, with 15 bases between the two ends. This CDR3 has 13 amino acids. CDR3 loop: CASKRNRAHEQYF. The CDR3 DNA reads TGTGCCAGCAAAAGGAACAGGGCCCACGAGCAGTACTTC.

The CDR3 loop reads CASGLTRVDTQYF. The CDR3 coding sequence is TGCGCCAGCGGATTAACCCGGGTGGATACGCAGTATTTT. The V call is TRBV5-1, the J call TRBJ2-3, with D uncertain. The CDR3 loop spans 13 amino acids. Trimming removed 7 bases at V and 6 bases at J, with 15 bases between. Germline CDR1 reads SGHRS; CDR2 reads YFSETQ.

The chain links TRBV28 to TRBJ2-2, with TRBD1 matching over 8 bases. Per germline, CDR1 MDHEN and CDR2 SYDVKM. Trimming cost V 6 bases and J 5 bases; bases outside gene matches: 5. This CDR3 is built from 14 residues. The CDR3 region is CASSRGQGTGELFF. The CDR3 DNA reads as TGTGCCAGCAGCCGCGGACAGGGAACCGGGGAGCTGTTTTTT.

This chain joins TRBV30 and TRBJ2-2; tentatively, D is TRBD1 (6 bases). CDR1 GTSNPN and CDR2 SVGIG come from the germline V gene (reference sequence). Deletions cut 2 bases from V and 0 bases from J, with 10 bases between. The CDR3 extends over 15 amino acids. CDR3 bases: TGTGCCTGGAGTCGGCAGGGGTCGAACACCGGGGAGCTGTTTTTT. It codes for CAWSRQGSNTGELFF.

The genes are TRBV4-1 and TRBJ2-7; TRBD1 matches at 10 bases. Trimming cost V 1 base and J 4 bases; bases outside gene matches: 4. The CDR3 is 15 amino acids. The germline CDR1 and CDR2 sequences are MGHRA and YSYEKL. The CDR3 DNA reads TGCGCCAGCAGCCAAGCCCGGACAGGGGGGTACGAGCAGTACTTC. It translates to CASSQARTGGYEQYF.

This rearrangement joins TRBV7-3 to TRBJ2-3, with TRBD2 identical over 14 bases. Looked up from germline, CDR1 is SGHTA and CDR2 is FQGTGA. V was clipped by 6 bases and J by 3 bases; unmatched bases: 11. This CDR3 has 18 residues. CDR3 nucleotide sequence: TGTGCCAGCAGTGGACTAGCGGGAGGCCCCGGGGGGACAGATACGCAGTATTTT. Amino acid sequence: CASSGLAGGPGGTDTQYF.

The chain combines TRBV19 with TRBJ2-2, with 8 bases aligning to TRBD2. The junction had 8 bases not matched to a gene; V was cut back by 5 bases and J by 6 bases. Germline CDR1 LNHDA, CDR2 SQIVND (reference sequence). The CDR3 loop spans 15 amino acids. The DNA of the CDR3 is TGTGCCAGTAGTGCGGCTAGCGGGTTATCCGGGGAGCTGTTTTTT. This sequence encodes CASSAASGLSGELFF.

The chain recombines TRBV4-3 with TRBJ2-7; a possible D gene is TRBD1 (6 bases). This CDR3 contains 15 residues. V lost 2 bases, J lost 1 base, and 12 bases lay in between. The V gene's germline CDR1 is LGHNA and CDR2 YSLEER. CDR3 DNA sequence: TGCGCCAGCAGCCAATTACGACAGGAGTCCTACGAGCAGTACTTC. Translation: CASSQLRQESYEQYF.

The V call is TRBV7-6, the J call TRBJ2-7, with TRBD2 identical over 13 bases. The trim removed 5 bases at V and 7 bases at J, leaving 8 bases unmatched. Germline V gene sequence: CDR1 SGHVS, CDR2 FNYEAQ. The CDR3 contains 15 residues. The CDR3 protein is CASSPGLAGVGEQYF. The CDR3 DNA follows: TGTGCCAGCAGCCCTGGACTAGCGGGAGTAGGAGAGCAGTACTTC.

As DNA, the CDR3 is TGTGCCAGCATTTCACAGGGACAGTCCTATGGCTACACCTTC. The encoded protein is CASISQGQSYGYTF. The chain has TRBV7-9 and TRBJ1-2, with 7 bases identical to TRBD1. The CDR3 has 14 amino acids. CDR1 SEHNR and CDR2 FQNEAQ come from the germline V gene (reference sequence). V lost 7 bases to trimming and J lost 4 bases; unmatched junction nucleotides: 9. The full variable domain, completed using reference TRBV7-9 and TRBJ1-2, is DTGVSQNPRHKITKRGQNVTFRCDPISEHNRLYWYRQTLGQGPEFLTYFQNEAQLEKSRLLSDRFSAERPKGSFSTLEIQRTEQGDSAMYLCASISQGQSYGYTFGSGTRLTVV.

In its sample, this clone was seen once. The chain combines TRBV29-1 with TRBJ1-2; 7 positions match TRBD1. The CDR3 covers 12 residues. J gave up 8 bases and V 7 bases, and 10 bases lay outside the gene matches. Germline V gene data show CDR1 as SQVTM and CDR2 as ANQGSEA. Here the CDR3 reads CSGTDREDGYTF. CDR3 sequence (DNA): TGCAGCGGAACCGACAGGGAAGACGGCTACACCTTC.

The chain couples TRBV9 to TRBJ1-1; D possibly corresponds to TRBD1 (5 bases). Trimming took 3 bases from V and 1 from J, leaving 10 bases between them. CDR3 length equals 14 residues. Germline CDR1 is SGDLS and CDR2 is YYNGEE. This CDR3 reads CASSGQGGNTEAFF. The CDR3 bases are TGTGCCAGCAGCGGCCAGGGCGGGAACACTGAAGCTTTCTTT.

V gene TRBV4-1 combines with J gene TRBJ2-7; 7 bases match TRBD1. The CDR3 is 14 amino acids. Germline CDR1 MGHRA, CDR2 YSYEKL. J was trimmed by 6 bases and V by 2 bases; bases with no gene match: 7. The DNA of the CDR3 is TGCGCCAGCAGCCAATACGGCGCAGGGGGCGAGCAGTACTTC. Encoded protein: CASSQYGAGGEQYF.